This record looks at one T cell receptor (beta chain) sequence and its context. The source of the sample is a study of shared clonotypes between healthy human individuals. This table comes from immunoSEQ multiplex PCR, and its TCRdb copy is limited to in-frame clones, with some not included. The sample contains some 2 million clones, roughly 95% of which appear only once. Germline CDR1 SGHAT, CDR2 FQNNGV. V was cut by 7 bases and J by 8 bases, with 12 bases left in between. The CDR3 totals 13 residues. The J gene is TRBJ1-6, the V gene TRBV11-2; D is uncertain. The clonotype originates from a man aged 18 to 35 in good health. Material: naive CD4+ T cells sorted from blood. Subset described: CD45RA+ positively selected. As DNA, the CDR3 is TGTGCCAGCACCAATGCAGGTTATTCACCCCTCCACTTT. The encoded protein is CASTNAGYSPLHF.